This TCR beta chain stems from a study of T cells expressing NK-cell markers. Study summary: Cells sorted as CD3+CD56+NKG2C+, CD3+CD56+NKG2C- and CD3+CD56-NKG2C+ T cells supplied the TCR beta repertoires. Study-wide results and caveats: Leadership of the CD3+CD56-NKG2C+ fraction also belonged to these clonotypes in four donors. Of CD8+ T cells, 1.0-7.0% belonged to dominant NKG2C+ clonotypes in several donors.

The CDR3 has 14 residues. Germline V gene lookup returns CDR1 SQVTM and CDR2 ANQGSEA. Notes on this clonotype: The antigen is undetermined.

TCRdb re-called the 5' RACE reads; every CDR3 protein appears as one record, without DNA. The table for this sample gives over 200,000 distinct CDR3 sequences. The sample taken for sequencing was blood T cells: a sorted CD56 or NKG2C T cell subset, CD4+ or CD8+ T cells, or bulk PBMC T cells (not recorded which). V gene TRBV29-1 combines with J gene TRBJ1-3; TCRdb returns TRBD1, unconfirmable since there is no DNA. This receptor was identified in a man in his late teens or twenties in good health. The chain's CDR3 is CSAMSRDIRNTIYF.